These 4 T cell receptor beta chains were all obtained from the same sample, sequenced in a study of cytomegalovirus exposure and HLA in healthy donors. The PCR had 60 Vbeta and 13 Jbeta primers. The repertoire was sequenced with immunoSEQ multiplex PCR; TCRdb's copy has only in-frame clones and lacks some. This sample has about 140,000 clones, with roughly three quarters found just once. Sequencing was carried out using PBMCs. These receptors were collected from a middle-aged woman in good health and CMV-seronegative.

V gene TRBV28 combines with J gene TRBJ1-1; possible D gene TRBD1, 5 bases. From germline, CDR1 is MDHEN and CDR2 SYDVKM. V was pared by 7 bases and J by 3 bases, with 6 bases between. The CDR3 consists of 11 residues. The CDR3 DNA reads TGTGCCAGCATAGGGGACACTGAAGCTTTCTTT. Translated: CASIGDTEAFF.

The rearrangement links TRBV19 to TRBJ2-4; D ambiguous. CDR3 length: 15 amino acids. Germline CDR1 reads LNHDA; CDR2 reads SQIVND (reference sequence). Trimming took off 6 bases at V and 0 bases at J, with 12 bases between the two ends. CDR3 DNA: TGTGCCAGTAGGGATAACAGAGTAGCCAAAAACATTCAGTACTTC. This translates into CASRDNRVAKNIQYF.

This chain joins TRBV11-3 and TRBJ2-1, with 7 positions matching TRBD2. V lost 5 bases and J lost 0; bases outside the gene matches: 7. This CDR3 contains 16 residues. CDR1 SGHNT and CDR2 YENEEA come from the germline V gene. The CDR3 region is CASSVSSGSSYNEQFF. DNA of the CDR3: TGTGCCAGCAGCGTATCTAGCGGCAGCTCCTACAATGAGCAGTTCTTC.

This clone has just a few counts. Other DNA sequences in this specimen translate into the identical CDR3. The CDR3: CASSLRYGYTF. CDR3 in DNA: TGTGCCAGCAGTTTGCGCTATGGCTACACCTTC. The V and J genes are TRBV28 and TRBJ1-2; D is unresolved. V shed 3 bases and J shed 4 bases, with 3 bases lying between them. There are 11 residues in the CDR3. Germline V gene sequence: CDR1 MDHEN, CDR2 SYDVKM.